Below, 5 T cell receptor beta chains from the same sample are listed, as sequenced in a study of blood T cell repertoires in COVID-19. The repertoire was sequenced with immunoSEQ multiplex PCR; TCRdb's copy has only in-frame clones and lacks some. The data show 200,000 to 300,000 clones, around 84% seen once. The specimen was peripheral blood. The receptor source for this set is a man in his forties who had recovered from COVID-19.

The chain's CDR3 is CASSFGGRGPETQYF. The CDR3 nucleotides read TGTGCCAGCAGCTTCGGAGGAAGGGGGCCCGAGACCCAGTACTTC. The J gene is TRBJ2-5, the V gene TRBV7-9; 7 nucleotides line up with TRBD1. Germline trimming cut 3 bases from V and 5 bases from J; bases unmatched to any gene: 9. CDR3 length: 15 residues. CDR1 is SEHNR and CDR2 is FQNEAQ in the germline V gene (reference sequence).

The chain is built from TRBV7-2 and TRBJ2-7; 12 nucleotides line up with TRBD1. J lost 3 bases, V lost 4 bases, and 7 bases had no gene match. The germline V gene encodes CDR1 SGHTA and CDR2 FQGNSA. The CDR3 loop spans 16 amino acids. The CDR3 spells CASSYSGTGGFYEQYF. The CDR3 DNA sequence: TGTGCCAGCAGCTATTCCGGGACAGGGGGCTTCTACGAGCAGTACTTC.

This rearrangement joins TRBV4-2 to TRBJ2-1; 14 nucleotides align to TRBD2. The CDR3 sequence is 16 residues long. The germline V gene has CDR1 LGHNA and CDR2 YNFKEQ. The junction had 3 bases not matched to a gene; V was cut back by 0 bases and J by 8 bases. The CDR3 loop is CASSQETSGRGDEQFF. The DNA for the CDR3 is TGTGCCAGCAGCCAAGAGACTAGCGGGAGGGGGGATGAGCAGTTCTTC.

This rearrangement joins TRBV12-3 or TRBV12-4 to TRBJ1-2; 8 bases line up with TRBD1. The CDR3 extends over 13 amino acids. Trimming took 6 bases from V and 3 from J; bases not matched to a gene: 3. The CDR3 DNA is TGTGCCAGCAGCAGACAGGGGCACTATGGCTACACCTTC. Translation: CASSRQGHYGYTF.

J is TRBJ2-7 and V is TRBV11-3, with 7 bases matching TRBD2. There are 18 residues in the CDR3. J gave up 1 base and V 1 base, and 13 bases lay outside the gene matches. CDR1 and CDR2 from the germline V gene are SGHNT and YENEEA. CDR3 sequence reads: CASSLGGLRGRSSYEQYF. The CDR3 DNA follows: TGTGCCAGCAGCTTAGGTGGGTTGCGGGGGAGATCGTCCTACGAGCAGTACTTC.